The clone carrying this T cell receptor beta chain was detected only a few times. The entry originates in a study of cytomegalovirus exposure and HLA in healthy donors. It was with 60 Vbeta and 13 Jbeta primers that the PCR ran. Sequenced by immunoSEQ multiplex PCR; TCRdb stores in-frame clones only, minus some. The sample has 150,000 or so clones, approximately 76% seen once. The V and J ends lost 2 bases and 7 bases, in that order; junction bases with no gene match: 5. The CDR3 is made up of 15 amino acids. CDR1 is SGHRS, CDR2 YFSETQ, per germline. The chain links TRBV5-1 to TRBJ1-4; 10 nucleotides agree with TRBD1. The TCR comes from a female donor in good health and CMV-seronegative. Sequencing was performed on PBMCs. The CDR3 nucleotides are TGCGCCAGCAGCTTAGGGACAGGGGACGGTGAAAAACTGTTTTTT. Translating gives CASSLGTGDGEKLFF.